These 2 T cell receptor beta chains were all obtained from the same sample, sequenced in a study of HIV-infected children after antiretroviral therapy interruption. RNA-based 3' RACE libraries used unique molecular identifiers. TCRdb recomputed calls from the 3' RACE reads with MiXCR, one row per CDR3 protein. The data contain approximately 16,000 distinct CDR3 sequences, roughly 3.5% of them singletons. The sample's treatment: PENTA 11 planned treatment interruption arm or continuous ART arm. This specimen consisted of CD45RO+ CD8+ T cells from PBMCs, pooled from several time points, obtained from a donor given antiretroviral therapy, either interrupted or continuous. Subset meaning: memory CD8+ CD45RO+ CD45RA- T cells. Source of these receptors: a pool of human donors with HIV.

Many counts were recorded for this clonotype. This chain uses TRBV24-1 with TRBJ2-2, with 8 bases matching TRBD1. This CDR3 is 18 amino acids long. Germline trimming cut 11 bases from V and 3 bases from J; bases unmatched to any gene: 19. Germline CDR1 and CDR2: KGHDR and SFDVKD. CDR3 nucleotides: TGTGCCAGTGACTTGGACAGGGTCAGCGGGTCAGACACCGGGGAGCTGTTTTTT. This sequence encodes CASDLDRVSGSDTGELFF.

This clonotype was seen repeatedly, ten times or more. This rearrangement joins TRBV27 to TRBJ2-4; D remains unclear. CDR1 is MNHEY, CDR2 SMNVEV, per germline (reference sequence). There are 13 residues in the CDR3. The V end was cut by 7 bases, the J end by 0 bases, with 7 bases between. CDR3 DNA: TGTGCCAGCATGCAGCTAGCCAAAAACATTCAGTACTTC. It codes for CASMQLAKNIQYF.